Below, 29 T cell receptor beta chains from the same sample are listed, as sequenced in a study of T cells expressing NK-cell markers. TCRdb re-called the 5' RACE reads, yielding one record per CDR3 amino acid sequence without DNA. The sample has about 260,000 distinct CDR3 sequences. The material sequenced was blood T cells: a sorted CD56 or NKG2C T cell subset, CD4+ or CD8+ T cells, or bulk PBMC T cells (not recorded which). All receptors come from a man aged 18 to 35 in good health.

The chain has TRBV29-1 and TRBJ2-1; checking the TCRdb D call of TRBD2 is not possible without DNA. Germline CDR1 is SQVTM and CDR2 is ANQGSEA. CDR3 size: 13 residues. CDR3 sequence: CSVGTSAGNEQFF.

The chain links TRBV18 to TRBJ1-5; with no DNA, the TCRdb D assignment of TRBD1 cannot be verified. Germline V gene lookup returns CDR1 KGHSH and CDR2 LQKENI. The CDR3 consists of 16 residues. CDR3 loop: CASSPGTGPEGQPQHF.

V gene TRBV18 combines with J gene TRBJ2-5; with no DNA, the TCRdb D assignment of TRBD1 cannot be verified. Per germline, CDR1 KGHSH and CDR2 LQKENI. This CDR3 comprises 14 residues. CDR3 residues: CASSPLGAMETQYF.

V usage is TRBV6-1 and J usage is TRBJ1-3; the D gene TCRdb calls, TRBD1, cannot be checked with no DNA. The CDR3 runs 15 residues. Germline CDR1 MNHNS, CDR2 SASEGT. The CDR3: CASSTLSGTGNTIYF.

The chain uses TRBV29-1 and TRBJ2-1; TCRdb's D gene call, TRBD2, goes unchecked for lack of DNA. The CDR3 totals 13 residues. The germline gives CDR1 SQVTM, CDR2 ANQGSEA. The CDR3 is CSVGSGTSGEQFF.

The chain uses TRBV30 and TRBJ1-5; the TRBD1 assignment by TCRdb is unverifiable without DNA. This CDR3 has 17 amino acids. Germline CDR1 is GTSNPN and CDR2 is SVGIG (reference sequence). This chain's CDR3 is CAWSPSLDRGLNQPQHF.

This rearrangement joins TRBV4-2 to TRBJ1-1; TCRdb's D call of TRBD1 is untestable without DNA. Germline V CDR1 and CDR2: LGHNA, YNFKEQ. The CDR3 loop spans 14 amino acids. The CDR3 is CASSQNRGGTEAFF.

The rearrangement joins TRBV5-1 to TRBJ1-5; the TCRdb D gene call, TRBD1, has no DNA to confirm it. Germline V CDR1 and CDR2: SGHRS, YFSETQ. This CDR3 contains 15 residues. The CDR3 region is CASSPTGVSNQPQHF.

The rearrangement uses TRBV7-2 and TRBJ2-1; TCRdb picks TRBD2, but there is no DNA to check that call. Looked up from germline, CDR1 is SGHTA and CDR2 is FQGNSA. The CDR3 is made up of 14 amino acids. The CDR3 loop is CASSLGLWRDQQFF.

CDR3 residues: CSASSNRGRNEQFF. J is TRBJ2-1 and V is TRBV20-1; as DNA is missing, the TRBD1 call by TCRdb cannot be tested. Germline-derived CDR1 and CDR2 are DFQATT and SNEGSKA (reference sequence). CDR3 length: 14 amino acids.

The rearrangement joins TRBV29-1 to TRBJ2-1; absent DNA, TCRdb's TRBD1 call cannot be checked. Germline CDR1 and CDR2: SQVTM and ANQGSEA. CDR3 length: 12 residues. The CDR3 sequence: CSVYRANNEQFF.

The CDR3: CASSLGGGSGIPHEQYF. V gene TRBV7-2 combines with J gene TRBJ2-7; there is no DNA to check the TCRdb D call of TRBD2. This CDR3 is built from 17 residues. Germline V gene lookup returns CDR1 SGHTA and CDR2 FQGNSA.

The CDR3 loop is CASSRTGVRHQPQHF. V gene TRBV5-6 combines with J gene TRBJ1-5; with no DNA, the TCRdb D assignment of TRBD1 cannot be verified. The germline CDR1 and CDR2 sequences are SGHDT and YYEEEE. This CDR3 is 15 amino acids long. Combining the CDR3 with reference TRBV5-6 and TRBJ1-5 gives the whole variable domain DAGVTQSPTHLIKTRGQQVTLRCSPKSGHDTVSWYQQALGQGPQFIFQYYEEEERQRGNFPDRFSGHQFPNYSSELNVNALLLGDSALYLCASSRTGVRHQPQHFGDGTRLSIL.

The genes are TRBV7-2 and TRBJ2-7. The CDR3 has 12 residues. Per germline, CDR1 SGHTA and CDR2 FQGNSA. The CDR3: CASSLVGNEQYF.

The J gene is TRBJ2-1, the V gene TRBV7-2. This CDR3 is 12 amino acids long. The germline V gene has CDR1 SGHTA and CDR2 FQGNSA. The CDR3 is CASGRPYNEQFF.

This chain joins TRBV30 and TRBJ2-3; checking the TCRdb D call of TRBD1 is not possible without DNA. The CDR3 spans 18 residues. CDR1 GTSNPN and CDR2 SVGIG come from the germline V gene (reference sequence). CDR3 sequence: CAWSLPRAGLGPTDTQYF. The entire variable domain, with the rest obtained from reference TRBV30 and TRBJ2-3, is as follows: SQTIHQWPATLVQPVGSPLSLECTVEGTSNPNLYWYRQAAGRGLQLLFYSVGIGQISSEVPQNLSASRPQDRQFILSSKKLLLSDSGFYLCAWSLPRAGLGPTDTQYFGPGTRLTVL.

CDR3 sequence: CASSPYAGPNNEQFF. This chain connects TRBV18 to TRBJ2-1. This CDR3 comprises 15 residues. Germline V gene lookup returns CDR1 KGHSH and CDR2 LQKENI.

V is TRBV29-1 and J is TRBJ1-1; TCRdb outputs TRBD1, but without DNA this stays unchecked. The CDR3 is made up of 13 amino acids. Germline V gene lookup returns CDR1 SQVTM and CDR2 ANQGSEA. The CDR3 spells CSVQTGGDTEAFF.

This chain joins TRBV7-3 and TRBJ2-1; TCRdb designates TRBD2, a call that cannot be tested without DNA. CDR1 is SGHTA, CDR2 FQGTGA, per germline. The CDR3 has 18 residues. The CDR3 loop is CASSSQGRLAGMDNEQFF.

The V and J genes are TRBV7-2 and TRBJ1-5; the D gene TCRdb calls, TRBD1, cannot be checked with no DNA. Germline V gene lookup returns CDR1 SGHTA and CDR2 FQGNSA. The CDR3 extends over 16 amino acids. This CDR3 reads CASSLGQGIFNQPQHF.

The chain uses TRBV20-1 and TRBJ2-7; lacking DNA, the TRBD1 call made by TCRdb goes unchecked. Germline lookup yields CDR1 DFQATT and CDR2 SNEGSKA (reference sequence). The CDR3 sequence is 13 residues long. The CDR3 sequence: CSAGGRETYEQYF.

The rearrangement uses TRBV29-1 and TRBJ2-1; TCRdb calls TRBD2, which cannot be checked without DNA. The germline V gene encodes CDR1 SQVTM and CDR2 ANQGSEA. The length of the CDR3 is 14 residues. CDR3 sequence: CSVRLLDPTTEQFF.

The chain has TRBV5-1 and TRBJ2-5. Germline CDR1 and CDR2: SGHRS and YFSETQ. CDR3 size: 13 residues. The chain's CDR3 is CASSLERWGTQYF.

The rearrangement joins TRBV20-1 to TRBJ1-1; the TCRdb call, TRBD1, lacks DNA for checking. In germline, CDR1 is DFQATT, CDR2 SNEGSKA (reference sequence). The CDR3 runs to 13 residues. The CDR3 sequence is CSAQTGRDTEAFF.

The J gene is TRBJ1-1, the V gene TRBV29-1. Germline V lookup: CDR1 SQVTM, CDR2 ANQGSEA. The CDR3 runs to 12 residues. The CDR3 sequence is CSVDSSYTEAFF. The full variable domain, with the rest looked up from reference TRBV29-1 and TRBJ1-1, is SAVISQKPSRDICQRGTSLTIQCQVDSQVTMMFWYRQQPGQSLTLIATANQGSEATYESGFVIDKFPISRPNLTFSTLTVSNMSPEDSSIYLCSVDSSYTEAFFGQGTRLTVV.

This chain connects TRBV20-1 to TRBJ2-7; the D gene TCRdb calls, TRBD1, cannot be checked with no DNA. Germline V lookup: CDR1 DFQATT, CDR2 SNEGSKA (reference sequence). The CDR3 totals 11 residues. The CDR3 sequence: CSATGTDEQYF.

The rearrangement links TRBV10-3 to TRBJ2-5; the D gene TCRdb calls, TRBD2, cannot be checked with no DNA. The length of the CDR3 is 14 residues. Looked up from germline, CDR1 is ENHRY and CDR2 is SYGVKD. The CDR3 is CAISESRGGETQYF.

This chain links TRBV12-3 or TRBV12-4 with TRBJ2-3; the D call from TCRdb, TRBD1, cannot be confirmed without DNA. This CDR3 contains 14 residues. Here the CDR3 reads CASSDSSSTDTQYF.

The rearrangement links TRBV6-5 to TRBJ1-5; the TCRdb call, TRBD1, lacks DNA for checking. Germline V gives CDR1 MNHEY, CDR2 SVGAGI. CDR3 length: 17 amino acids. CDR3 in amino acids: CASSRRAGQGINQPQHF.